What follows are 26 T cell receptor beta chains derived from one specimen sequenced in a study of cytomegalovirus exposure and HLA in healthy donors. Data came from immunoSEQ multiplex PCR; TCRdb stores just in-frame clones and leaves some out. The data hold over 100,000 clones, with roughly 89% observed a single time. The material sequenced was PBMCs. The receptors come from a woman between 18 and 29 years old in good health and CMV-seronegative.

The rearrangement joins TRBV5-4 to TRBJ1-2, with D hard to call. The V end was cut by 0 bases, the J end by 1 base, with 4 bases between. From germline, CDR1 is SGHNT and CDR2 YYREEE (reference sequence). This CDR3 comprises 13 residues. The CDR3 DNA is TGTGCCAGCAGCTTGGACAGTAACTATGGCTACACCTTC. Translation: CASSLDSNYGYTF.

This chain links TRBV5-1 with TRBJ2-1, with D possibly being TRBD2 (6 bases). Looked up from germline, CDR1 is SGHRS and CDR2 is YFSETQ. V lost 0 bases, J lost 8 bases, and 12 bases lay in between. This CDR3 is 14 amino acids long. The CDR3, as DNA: TGCGCCAGCAGCTTGGCTGCTAGCGACGATGAGCAGTTCTTC. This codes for CASSLAASDDEQFF.

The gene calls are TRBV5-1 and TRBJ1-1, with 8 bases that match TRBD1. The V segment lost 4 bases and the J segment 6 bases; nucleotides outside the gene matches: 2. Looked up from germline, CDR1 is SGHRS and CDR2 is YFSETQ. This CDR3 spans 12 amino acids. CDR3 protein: CASSRTGPEAFF. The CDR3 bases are TGCGCCAGCAGCCGGACAGGGCCTGAAGCTTTCTTT.

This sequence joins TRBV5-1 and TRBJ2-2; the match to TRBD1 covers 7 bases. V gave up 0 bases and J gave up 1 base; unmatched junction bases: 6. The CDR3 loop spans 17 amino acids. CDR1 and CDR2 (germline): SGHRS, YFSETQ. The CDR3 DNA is TGCGCCAGCAGCTTGGCCGGAAGGACAGGGAACACCGGGGAGCTGTTTTTT. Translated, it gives CASSLAGRTGNTGELFF.

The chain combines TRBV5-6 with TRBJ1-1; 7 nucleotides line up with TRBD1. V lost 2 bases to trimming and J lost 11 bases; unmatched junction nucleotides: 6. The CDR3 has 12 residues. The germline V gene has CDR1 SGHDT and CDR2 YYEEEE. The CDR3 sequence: CASSFQQGVAFF. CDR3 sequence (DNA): TGTGCCAGCAGCTTCCAGCAGGGGGTGGCTTTCTTT.

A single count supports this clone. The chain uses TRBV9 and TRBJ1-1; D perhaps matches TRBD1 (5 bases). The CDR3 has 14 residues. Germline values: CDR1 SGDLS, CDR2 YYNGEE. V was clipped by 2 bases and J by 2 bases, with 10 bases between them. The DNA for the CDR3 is TGTGCCAGCAGCGTCCAGGGATCTAACACTGAAGCTTTCTTT. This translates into CASSVQGSNTEAFF.

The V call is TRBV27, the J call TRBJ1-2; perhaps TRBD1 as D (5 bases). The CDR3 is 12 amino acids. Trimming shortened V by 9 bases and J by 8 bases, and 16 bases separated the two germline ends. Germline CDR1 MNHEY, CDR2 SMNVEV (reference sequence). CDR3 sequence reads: CARGRVCVGYTF. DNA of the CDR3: TGTGCCAGGGGCAGGGTCTGTGTCGGCTACACCTTC.

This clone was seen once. For the CDR3, the DNA is TGTGCCAGCAGCCCACCCGGACAGGGAAGGTACGAGCAGTACTTC. Its protein product is CASSPPGQGRYEQYF. This rearrangement joins TRBV7-6 to TRBJ2-7, with 8 bases identical to TRBD1. The V gene's germline CDR1 is SGHVS and CDR2 FNYEAQ. Germline trimming cut 5 bases from V and 4 bases from J; bases unmatched to any gene: 10. There are 15 residues in the CDR3.

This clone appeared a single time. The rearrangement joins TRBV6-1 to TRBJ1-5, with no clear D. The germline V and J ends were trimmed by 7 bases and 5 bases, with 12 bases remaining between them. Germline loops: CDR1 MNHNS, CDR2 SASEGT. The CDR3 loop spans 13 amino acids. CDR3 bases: TGTGCCAGCATGAGGGAGGTTGATCAGCCCCAGCATTTT. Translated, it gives CASMREVDQPQHF.

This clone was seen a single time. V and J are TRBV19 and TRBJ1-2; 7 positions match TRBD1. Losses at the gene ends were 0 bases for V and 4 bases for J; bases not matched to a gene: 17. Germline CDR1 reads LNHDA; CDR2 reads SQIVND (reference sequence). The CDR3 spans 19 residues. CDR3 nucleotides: TGTGCCAGTAGTATAGATTTTCTTGGGACAGAAAGAGCAGCCTATGGCTACACCTTC. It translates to CASSIDFLGTERAAYGYTF.

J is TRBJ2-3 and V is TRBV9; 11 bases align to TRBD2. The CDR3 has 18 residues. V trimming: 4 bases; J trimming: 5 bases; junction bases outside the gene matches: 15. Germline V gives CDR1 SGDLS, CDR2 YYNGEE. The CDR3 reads CASSLTSGGSRVGDTQYF. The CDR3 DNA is TGTGCCAGCAGCCTTACTAGCGGGGGCTCACGGGTGGGAGATACGCAGTATTTT.

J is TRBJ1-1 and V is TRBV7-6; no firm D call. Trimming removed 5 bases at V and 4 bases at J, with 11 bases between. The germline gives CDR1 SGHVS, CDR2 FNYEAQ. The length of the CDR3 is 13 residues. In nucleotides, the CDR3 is TGTGCCAGCAGCCCTCCGGCGGGCACTGAAGCTTTCTTT. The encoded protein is CASSPPAGTEAFF.

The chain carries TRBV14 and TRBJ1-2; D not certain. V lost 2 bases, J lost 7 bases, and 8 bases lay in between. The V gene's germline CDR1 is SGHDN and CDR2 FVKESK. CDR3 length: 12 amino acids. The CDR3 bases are TGTGCCAGCAGCCAATCTCTCCTTGGCTACACCTTC. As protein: CASSQSLLGYTF.

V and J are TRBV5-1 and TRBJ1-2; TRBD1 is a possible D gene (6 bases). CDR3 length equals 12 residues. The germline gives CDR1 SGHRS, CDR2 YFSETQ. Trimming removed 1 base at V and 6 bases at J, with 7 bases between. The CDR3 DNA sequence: TGCGCCAGCAGCTTGAACAGGGATGGCTACACCTTC. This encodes CASSLNRDGYTF.

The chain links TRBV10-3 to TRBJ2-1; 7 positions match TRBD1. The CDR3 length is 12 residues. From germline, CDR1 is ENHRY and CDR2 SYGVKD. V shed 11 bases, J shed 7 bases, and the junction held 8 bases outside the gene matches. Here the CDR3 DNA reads TGTGCCTGCGTCGGGACAGAAAATGAGCAGTTCTTC. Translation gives CACVGTENEQFF.

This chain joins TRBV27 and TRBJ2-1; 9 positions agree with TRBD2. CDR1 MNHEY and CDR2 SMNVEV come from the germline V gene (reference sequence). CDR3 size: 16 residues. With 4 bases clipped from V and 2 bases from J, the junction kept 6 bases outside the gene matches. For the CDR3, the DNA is TGTGCCAGCAGTTATCGTAGCGGGGGTGCCTACAATGAGCAGTTCTTC. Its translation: CASSYRSGGAYNEQFF.

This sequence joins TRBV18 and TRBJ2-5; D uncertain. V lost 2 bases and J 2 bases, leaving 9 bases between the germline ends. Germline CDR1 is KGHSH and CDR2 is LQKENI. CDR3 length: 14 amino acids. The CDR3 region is CASSPVAGQETQYF. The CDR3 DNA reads TGTGCCAGCTCACCAGTAGCCGGTCAAGAGACCCAGTACTTC. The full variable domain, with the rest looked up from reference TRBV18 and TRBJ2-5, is NAGVMQNPRHLVRRRGQEARLRCSPMKGHSHVYWYRQLPEEGLKFMVYLQKENIIDESGMPKERFSAEFPKEGPSILRIQQVVRGDSAAYFCASSPVAGQETQYFGPGTRLLVL.

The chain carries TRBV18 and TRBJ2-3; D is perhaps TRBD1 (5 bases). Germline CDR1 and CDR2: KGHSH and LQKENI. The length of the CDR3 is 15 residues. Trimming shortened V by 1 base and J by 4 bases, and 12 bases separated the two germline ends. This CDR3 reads CASSPLQGFADTQYF. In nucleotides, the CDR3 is TGTGCCAGCTCACCACTCCAGGGATTTGCAGATACGCAGTATTTT.

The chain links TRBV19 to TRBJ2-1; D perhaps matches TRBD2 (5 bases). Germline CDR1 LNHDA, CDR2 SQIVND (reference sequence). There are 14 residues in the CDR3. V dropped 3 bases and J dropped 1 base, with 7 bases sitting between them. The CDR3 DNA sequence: TGTGCCAGTAGTATTGCGGGTTCCTACAATGAGCAGTTCTTC. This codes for CASSIAGSYNEQFF.

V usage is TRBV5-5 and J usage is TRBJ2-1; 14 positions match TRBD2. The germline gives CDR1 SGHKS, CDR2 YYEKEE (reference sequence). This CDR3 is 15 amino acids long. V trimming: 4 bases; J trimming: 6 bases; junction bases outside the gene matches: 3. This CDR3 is CASSPGTSGGNEQFF. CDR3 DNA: TGTGCCAGCAGCCCGGGGACTAGCGGGGGCAATGAGCAGTTCTTC.

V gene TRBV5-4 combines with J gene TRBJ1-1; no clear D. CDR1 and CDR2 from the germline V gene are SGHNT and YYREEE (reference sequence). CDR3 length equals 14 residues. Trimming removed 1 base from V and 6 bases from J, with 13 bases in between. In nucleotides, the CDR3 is TGTGCCAGCAGCTTGCATGGGTTGGAGCCTGAAGCTTTCTTT. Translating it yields CASSLHGLEPEAFF.

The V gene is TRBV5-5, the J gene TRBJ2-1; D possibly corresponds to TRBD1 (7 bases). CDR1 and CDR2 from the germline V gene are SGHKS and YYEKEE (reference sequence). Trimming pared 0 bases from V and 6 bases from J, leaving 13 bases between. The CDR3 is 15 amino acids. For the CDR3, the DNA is TGTGCCAGCAGCTTGGAGGCCCAGGGGGGCAATGAGCAGTTCTTC. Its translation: CASSLEAQGGNEQFF. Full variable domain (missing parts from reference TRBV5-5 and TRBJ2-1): DAGVTQSPTHLIKTRGQQVTLRCSPISGHKSVSWYQQVLGQGPQFIFQYYEKEERGRGNFPDRFSARQFPNYSSELNVNALLLGDSALYLCASSLEAQGGNEQFFGPGTRLTVL.

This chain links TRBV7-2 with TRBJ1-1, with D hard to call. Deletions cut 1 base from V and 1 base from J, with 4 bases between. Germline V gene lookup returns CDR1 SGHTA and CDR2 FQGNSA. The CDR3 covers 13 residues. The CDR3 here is CASSLGRNTEAFF. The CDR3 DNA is TGTGCCAGCAGCTTAGGTCGGAACACTGAAGCTTTCTTT.

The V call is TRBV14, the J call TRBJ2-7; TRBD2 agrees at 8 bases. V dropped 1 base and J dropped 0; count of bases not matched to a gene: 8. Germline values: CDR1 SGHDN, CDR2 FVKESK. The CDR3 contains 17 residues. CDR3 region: CASSQGSRGARSYEQYF. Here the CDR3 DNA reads TGTGCCAGCAGCCAAGGGTCGCGGGGGGCCCGCTCCTACGAGCAGTACTTC.

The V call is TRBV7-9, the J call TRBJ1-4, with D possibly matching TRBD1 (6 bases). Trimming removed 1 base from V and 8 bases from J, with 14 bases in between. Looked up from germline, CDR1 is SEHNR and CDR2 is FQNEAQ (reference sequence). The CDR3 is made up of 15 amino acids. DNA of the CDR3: TGTGCCAGCAGCTTAGGCGGGGGCGATCACGAAAAACTGTTTTTT. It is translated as CASSLGGGDHEKLFF. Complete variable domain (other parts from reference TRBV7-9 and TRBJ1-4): DTGVSQNPRHKITKRGQNVTFRCDPISEHNRLYWYRQTLGQGPEFLTYFQNEAQLEKSRLLSDRFSAERPKGSFSTLEIQRTEQGDSAMYLCASSLGGGDHEKLFFGSGTQLSVL.

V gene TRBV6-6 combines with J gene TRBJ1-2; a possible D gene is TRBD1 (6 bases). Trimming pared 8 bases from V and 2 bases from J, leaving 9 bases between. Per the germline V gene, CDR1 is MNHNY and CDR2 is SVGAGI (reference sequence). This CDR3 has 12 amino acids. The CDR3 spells CASHTGNYGYTF. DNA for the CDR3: TGTGCCAGCCACACAGGGAACTATGGCTACACCTTC.